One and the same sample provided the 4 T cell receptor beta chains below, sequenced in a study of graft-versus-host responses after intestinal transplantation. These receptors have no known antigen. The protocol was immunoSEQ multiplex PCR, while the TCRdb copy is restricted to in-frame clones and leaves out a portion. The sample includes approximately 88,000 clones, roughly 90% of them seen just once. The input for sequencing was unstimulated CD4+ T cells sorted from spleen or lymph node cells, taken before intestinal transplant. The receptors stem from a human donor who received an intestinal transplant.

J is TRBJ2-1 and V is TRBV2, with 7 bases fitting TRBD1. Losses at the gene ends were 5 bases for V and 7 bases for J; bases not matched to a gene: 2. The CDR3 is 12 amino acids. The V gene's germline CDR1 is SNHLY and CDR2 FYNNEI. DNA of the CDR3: TGTGCCAGCAGTAAGACAGGGAATGAGCAGTTCTTC. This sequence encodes CASSKTGNEQFF.

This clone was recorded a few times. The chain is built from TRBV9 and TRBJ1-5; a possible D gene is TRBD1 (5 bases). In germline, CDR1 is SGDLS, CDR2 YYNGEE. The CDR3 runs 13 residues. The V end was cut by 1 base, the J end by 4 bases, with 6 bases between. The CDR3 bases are TGTGCCAGCAGCGTACAGGGAAATCAGCCCCAGCATTTT. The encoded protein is CASSVQGNQPQHF.

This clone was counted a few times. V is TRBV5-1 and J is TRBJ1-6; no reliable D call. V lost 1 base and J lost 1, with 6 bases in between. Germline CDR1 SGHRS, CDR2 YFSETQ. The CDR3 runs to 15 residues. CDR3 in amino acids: CASSLRGSYNSPLHF. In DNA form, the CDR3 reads TGCGCCAGCAGCTTGAGAGGATCCTATAATTCACCCCTCCACTTT.

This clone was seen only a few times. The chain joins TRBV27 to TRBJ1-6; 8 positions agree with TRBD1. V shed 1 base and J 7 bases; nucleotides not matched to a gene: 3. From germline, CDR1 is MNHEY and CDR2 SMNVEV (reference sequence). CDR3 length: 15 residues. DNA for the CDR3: TGTGCCAGCAGTTTATATGACAGGGGCAATTCACCCCTCCACTTT. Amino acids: CASSLYDRGNSPLHF.